These 8 T cell receptor beta chains came from one sample sequenced in a study of blood T cell repertoires in COVID-19. Clones were read by immunoSEQ multiplex PCR, and TCRdb kept only the in-frame ones, dropping some. This sample has just under 350,000 clones, with about 93% found just once. The sample was peripheral blood. All receptors come from a woman between 18 and 30 years old who had recovered from COVID-19.

The gene calls are TRBV5-6 and TRBJ1-1; possibly TRBD1 for D (5 bases). The V and J ends lost 2 bases and 1 base respectively, with 12 bases between them. This CDR3 contains 15 residues. Germline CDR1 reads SGHDT; CDR2 reads YYEEEE. CDR3 sequence reads: CASSFIGATNTEAFF. The CDR3 DNA reads TGTGCCAGCAGCTTTATTGGGGCTACGAACACTGAAGCTTTCTTT.

The chain uses TRBV2 and TRBJ2-2; 12 bases agree with TRBD1. Trimming removed 2 bases from V and 7 bases from J; junction bases left unmatched: 11. CDR3 length equals 18 residues. Germline CDR1 reads SNHLY; CDR2 reads FYNNEI. CDR3 coding DNA: TGTGCCAGCAGTGAATCGGGACAGGGGGCGATTTTCTTCGGGGAGCTGTTTTTT. Its translation: CASSESGQGAIFFGELFF.

The chain uses TRBV6-5 and TRBJ1-2; D perhaps matches TRBD1 (5 bases). The CDR3 sequence is 13 residues long. Trimming shortened V by 6 bases and J by 3 bases, and 11 bases separated the two germline ends. Germline V gene data show CDR1 as MNHEY and CDR2 as SVGAGI. The CDR3 spells CASRADTYYGYTF. In nucleotides, the CDR3 is TGTGCCAGCAGGGCGGACACCTACTATGGCTACACCTTC.

The V call is TRBV7-9, the J call TRBJ2-7, with D possibly matching TRBD2 (5 bases). The CDR3 is 15 amino acids. Between the trimmed V and J ends, which lost 1 base and 7 bases, there was a span of 17 bases. Germline CDR1 and CDR2: SEHNR and FQNEAQ (reference sequence). The CDR3 reads CASSLGEASWEEQYV. CDR3 bases: TGTGCCAGCAGCTTAGGAGAGGCCAGCTGGGAGGAGCAGTACGTC.

The chain links TRBV2 to TRBJ2-1; D might be TRBD2 (5 bases). Trimming stripped 5 bases from V and 7 bases from J, with 12 bases between. In germline, CDR1 is SNHLY, CDR2 FYNNEI. The CDR3 totals 13 residues. As DNA, the CDR3 is TGTGCCAGCAGTTTGGGAGAAGTGAATGAGCAGTTCTTC. Protein: CASSLGEVNEQFF.

J is TRBJ1-2 and V is TRBV6-2 or TRBV6-3; D gene ambiguous. There are 14 residues in the CDR3. V dropped 3 bases and J dropped 1 base, with 9 bases sitting between them. The germline CDR1 and CDR2 sequences are MNHEY and SVGEGT. CDR3 nucleotide sequence: TGTGCCAGCAGTTATTTTGCGGATAACTATGGCTACACCTTC. It is translated as CASSYFADNYGYTF.

The rearrangement uses TRBV7-9 and TRBJ2-3; TRBD2 is a possible D gene (7 bases). The V end lost 4 bases, the J end lost 0 bases, and 14 bases lay between the germline ends. CDR1 is SEHNR and CDR2 is FQNEAQ in the germline V gene (reference sequence). The CDR3 extends over 16 amino acids. The CDR3, as DNA: TGTGCCAGCAGCTCAGGACTAGGGGGTAGCACAGATACGCAGTATTTT. It encodes CASSSGLGGSTDTQYF.

This rearrangement joins TRBV5-6 to TRBJ2-3; TRBD1 might be the D (5 bases). Germline lookup yields CDR1 SGHDT and CDR2 YYEEEE. V gave up 4 bases and J gave up 5 bases, with 11 bases separating them. The CDR3 has 13 amino acids. CDR3 bases: TGTGCCAGCAGCCTGGTGGGGCAAGATACGCAGTATTTT. Translated: CASSLVGQDTQYF.